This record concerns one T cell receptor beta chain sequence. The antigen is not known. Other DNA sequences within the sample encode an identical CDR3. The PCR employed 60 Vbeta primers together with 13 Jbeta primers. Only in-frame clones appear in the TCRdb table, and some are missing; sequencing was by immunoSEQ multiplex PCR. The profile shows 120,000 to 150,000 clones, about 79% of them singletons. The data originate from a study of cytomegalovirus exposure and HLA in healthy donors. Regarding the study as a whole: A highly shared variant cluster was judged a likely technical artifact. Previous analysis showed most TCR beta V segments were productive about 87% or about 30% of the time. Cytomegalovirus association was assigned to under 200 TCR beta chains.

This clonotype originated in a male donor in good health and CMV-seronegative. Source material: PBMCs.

The CDR3 nucleotides are TGTGCCAGCAGCCGACAGGGGATGAACACTGAAGCTTTCTTT. It codes for CASSRQGMNTEAFF. The V and J genes are TRBV5-4 and TRBJ1-1; 8 bases map to TRBD1. Germline V CDR1 and CDR2: SGHNT, YYREEE (reference sequence). There are 14 residues in the CDR3. J gave up 0 bases and V 4 bases, and 2 bases lay outside the gene matches.